This TCR beta chain was observed in a study of patients and donors after allogeneic stem cell transplantation. The germline gives CDR1 SEHNR, CDR2 FQNEAQ (reference sequence). The V and J ends lost 1 base and 6 bases, in that order; junction bases with no gene match: 8. CDR3 size: 15 residues. A single record per CDR3 protein comes from TCRdb applying MiXCR to the RT-PCR reads. This table holds more than 850,000 distinct CDR3 sequences, roughly 18% found once. This clonotype appeared a few times. The receptor was derived from a human donor who was either an allogeneic HSCT recipient or a stem cell or donor lymphocyte infusion donor (not recorded which). It is not recorded whose cells these are; they may come from a transplant donor. Source material: blood, either unsorted or a sorted T cell fraction (not recorded which). This sequence joins TRBV7-9 and TRBJ2-7, with TRBD2 identical over 8 bases. The CDR3 spells CASSLEPGLVGEQYF. CDR3 coding DNA: TGTGCCAGCAGCTTAGAGCCGGGACTAGTAGGCGAGCAGTACTTC. The variable domain in full, completed from reference TRBV7-9 and TRBJ2-7, reads DTGVSQNPRHKITKRGQNVTFRCDPISEHNRLYWYRQTLGQGPEFLTYFQNEAQLEKSRLLSDRFSAERPKGSFSTLEIQRTEQGDSAMYLCASSLEPGLVGEQYFGPGTRLTVT.